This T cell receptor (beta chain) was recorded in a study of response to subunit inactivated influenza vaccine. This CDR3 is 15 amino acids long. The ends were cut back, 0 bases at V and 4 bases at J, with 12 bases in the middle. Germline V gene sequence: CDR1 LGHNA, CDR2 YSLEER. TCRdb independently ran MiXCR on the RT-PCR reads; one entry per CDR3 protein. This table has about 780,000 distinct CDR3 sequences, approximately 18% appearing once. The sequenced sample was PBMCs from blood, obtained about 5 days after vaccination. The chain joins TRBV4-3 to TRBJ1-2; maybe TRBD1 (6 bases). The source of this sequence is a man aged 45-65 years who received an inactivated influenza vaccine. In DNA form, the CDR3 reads TGCGCCAGCAGCCAAGATGGGGCAGGGGCCTATGGCTACACCTTC. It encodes CASSQDGAGAYGYTF.